These 16 T cell receptor beta chains originate from one sample sequenced in a study of post-analysis software for immune sequencing data. Whole-study results and caveats: When patients were compared with controls, about five TRBV segments were more frequent, TRBV5-6, TRBV5-1 and TRBV20-1 among them.

TCR beta libraries were prepared from cDNA with unique molecular identifiers. TCRdb re-derived calls from the PCR reads in MiXCR, one entry per CDR3 protein. The sample has about 680,000 distinct CDR3 sequences; 55% to 60% are singletons. For these TCRs, the target antigens are not known. What was sequenced was blood. These receptors came from a girl aged 2-10 years with multiple sclerosis.

V and J are TRBV20-1 and TRBJ2-3, with 9 nucleotides matching TRBD1. This CDR3 comprises 17 residues. V gave up 5 bases and J gave up 2 bases; unmatched junction bases: 14. Per germline, CDR1 DFQATT and CDR2 SNEGSKA (reference sequence). The CDR3 nucleotides read TGCAGTGCTTCGCTCCTCAGGACAGGGGCTTCCACAGATACGCAGTATTTT. Translated, it gives CSASLLRTGASTDTQYF.

This chain joins TRBV7-9 and TRBJ2-1; 12 bases are shared with TRBD2. Germline V gives CDR1 SEHNR, CDR2 FQNEAQ (reference sequence). After removal of 5 bases from V and 6 bases from J, the junction contained 8 bases not matched to a gene. This CDR3 comprises 16 residues. The CDR3 DNA reads as TGTGCCAGCAGCGCGAGACTAGCGGGGGACCGCAATGAGCAGTTCTTC. Amino acid sequence: CASSARLAGDRNEQFF.

This chain links TRBV20-1 with TRBJ2-5; TRBD1 agrees at 7 bases. The CDR3 sequence is 13 residues long. Germline CDR1 is DFQATT and CDR2 is SNEGSKA (reference sequence). The junction had 4 bases not matched to a gene; V was cut back by 5 bases and J by 1 base. CDR3 loop: CSARRQGQETQYF. The CDR3 coding sequence is TGCAGTGCTCGTAGACAGGGCCAAGAGACCCAGTACTTC.

The V gene is TRBV5-8, the J gene TRBJ2-5; the D gene is possibly TRBD2 (5 bases). V was cut by 3 bases and J by 2 bases, with 14 bases left in between. The germline V gene encodes CDR1 SGHTS and CDR2 YDEGEE. The CDR3 is made up of 15 amino acids. The CDR3 protein is CASSWRTGIQETQYF. CDR3 coding DNA: TGTGCCAGCAGCTGGAGAACCGGGATTCAAGAGACCCAGTACTTC.

The chain employs TRBV12-3 or TRBV12-4 and TRBJ1-6, with TRBD1 matching 7 bases. This CDR3 is built from 15 residues. Germline trimming cut 6 bases from V and 7 bases from J; bases unmatched to any gene: 9. The CDR3 region has the DNA TGTGCCAGCAGGAGGGCCCAGGGGGAAAATTCACCCCTCCACTTT. Amino acid sequence: CASRRAQGENSPLHF.

The chain is built from TRBV7-8 and TRBJ2-1; D is ambiguous. V lost 6 bases and J lost 5, with 17 bases in between. Germline assignment: CDR1 SGHVS and CDR2 FQNEAQ. The CDR3 covers 15 residues. CDR3 residues: CASRPDRLSHNEQFF. The CDR3 nucleotides are TGTGCCAGCAGGCCGGACCGCTTGTCCCACAATGAGCAGTTCTTC.

This chain uses TRBV2 with TRBJ1-2; unclear D gene. Germline values: CDR1 SNHLY, CDR2 FYNNEI. Trimming shortened V by 3 bases and J by 4 bases, and 12 bases separated the two germline ends. The CDR3 is 14 amino acids. The CDR3 here is CASSEKGGFYGYTF. CDR3 bases: TGTGCCAGCAGTGAGAAGGGCGGCTTCTATGGCTACACCTTC.

V and J are TRBV6-5 and TRBJ2-3, with TRBD2 as a possible D gene (5 bases). The CDR3 runs 16 residues. With 2 bases removed from V and 4 bases from J, the gap between germline ends came to 16 bases. Germline-derived CDR1 and CDR2 are MNHEY and SVGAGI. This CDR3 is CASSYGLAPFADTQYF. CDR3 bases: TGTGCCAGCAGTTACGGTCTAGCCCCTTTTGCAGATACGCAGTATTTT.

The chain has TRBV19 and TRBJ2-3, with D perhaps matching TRBD2 (6 bases). This CDR3 has 13 amino acids. Germline V lookup: CDR1 LNHDA, CDR2 SQIVND (reference sequence). V shed 6 bases and J shed 0 bases, with 7 bases lying between them. CDR3: CASRSGSTDTQYF. Here the CDR3 DNA reads TGTGCCAGTAGAAGCGGGAGCACAGATACGCAGTATTTT.

The gene calls are TRBV20-1 and TRBJ2-3; 11 bases map to TRBD2. Germline V gives CDR1 DFQATT, CDR2 SNEGSKA (reference sequence). Trimming cost V 4 bases and J 5 bases; bases outside gene matches: 5. The length of the CDR3 is 14 residues. The CDR3 DNA is TGCAGTGCTATTAGCGGGAGGGGTGGAGATACGCAGTATTTT. Amino acids: CSAISGRGGDTQYF.

The chain links TRBV2 to TRBJ2-3; D remains ambiguous. Trimming took off 4 bases at V and 6 bases at J, with 11 bases between the two ends. Per germline, CDR1 SNHLY and CDR2 FYNNEI. The CDR3 has 13 residues. The CDR3 reads CASSVLGLDTQYF. The DNA of the CDR3 is TGTGCCAGCAGTGTACTGGGCCTCGATACGCAGTATTTT.

J is TRBJ2-3 and V is TRBV12-3 or TRBV12-4, with 10 bases matching TRBD2. The CDR3 loop spans 18 amino acids. Germline trimming cut 1 base from V and 1 base from J; bases unmatched to any gene: 8. The CDR3: CASSLGSSGSLRTDTQYF. The CDR3 DNA reads TGTGCCAGCAGTTTAGGTTCTAGCGGGAGCCTGCGCACAGATACGCAGTATTTT.

The chain couples TRBV20-1 to TRBJ2-1; D perhaps matches TRBD1 (6 bases). Germline lookup yields CDR1 DFQATT and CDR2 SNEGSKA (reference sequence). Trimming took off 2 bases at V and 8 bases at J, with 13 bases between the two ends. This CDR3 is built from 13 residues. CDR3 region: CSARLQGRDEQFF. Written as DNA, the CDR3 is TGCAGTGCTAGACTACAGGGAAGGGATGAGCAGTTCTTC.

The rearrangement links TRBV29-1 to TRBJ2-1; 10 nucleotides match TRBD2. The better agreement between TRBJ2-7 and the DNA end casts doubt on the J call. Germline assignment: CDR1 SQVTM and CDR2 ANQGSEA. The CDR3 contains 17 residues. The CDR3 sequence: CSVVWTSGWSSYNEQYF. For the CDR3, the DNA is TGCAGCGTCGTCTGGACTAGCGGCTGGAGCTCCTACAATGAGCAGTACTTC.

The chain couples TRBV20-1 to TRBJ2-7, with TRBD2 matching 11 bases. This CDR3 contains 19 residues. V lost 3 bases to trimming and J lost 6 bases; unmatched junction nucleotides: 22. Germline-derived CDR1 and CDR2 are DFQATT and SNEGSKA (reference sequence). CDR3 region: CSASNDVTSGRGAPPEQYF. The DNA of the CDR3 is TGCAGTGCTAGCAACGACGTTACTAGCGGGAGAGGGGCCCCGCCCGAGCAGTACTTC.

The gene calls are TRBV15 and TRBJ2-1; D is unclear. The V end lost 1 base, the J end lost 6 bases, and 13 bases lay between the germline ends. Germline V lookup: CDR1 LNHNV, CDR2 YYDKDF (reference sequence). CDR3 length: 15 amino acids. CDR3 sequence reads: CATSRGAIIINEQFF. CDR3 DNA: TGTGCCACCAGCAGAGGGGCCATCATCATCAATGAGCAGTTCTTC.